The entry that follows covers one T cell receptor (beta chain) sequence. This clonotype has a count of ten or more. Its antigen has not been determined. Base qualities were left out, and no much larger clone turns up one base away. The sample is drawn from a study of blood T cells in healthy people across ages (dated by TCRdb to about 2015). About the full investigation: Template switching captured roughly one uniquely barcoded TCR beta cDNA molecule per two T cells in model experiments. To track age-related changes in TCR beta repertoire diversity, the study relied on deep sequencing normalized with unique cDNA molecular identifiers. The donors were divided into four age groups: young (average roughly 15 years), middle-aged (almost 40), aged (approximately 62) and long-lived (about 80). For two donors (one aged 18 to 29 and one aged 80 or older), the study analyzed two additional independent replicas of 1 million unique cDNA reads from the same blood draw. What the study reported, not specific to this receptor: Total diversity estimates from one million sequenced T cells were considered lower bounds and underestimates. The CMV infection status of donors was not known, potentially confounding age-related changes in expanded clonotypes. A strong correlation was found between observed TCR beta diversity and the percentage of naive T cells measured by flow cytometry. Compared with the aged group, the long-lived group had more naive CD4+ T cells, fewer expanded clones and increased TCR diversity, suggesting age selection. Conclusive comparison of naive and antigen-experienced compartments was prevented by the profiling of bulk unsorted PBMCs. As age increased, observed TCR beta diversity per million T cells dropped in a roughly linear way, and a significant reduction was already evident by age roughly 40.

Donors were 39 systemically healthy Caucasian individuals from Russia aged roughly 6 to 95 years. Around 10 milliliters of peripheral blood were drawn from each donor into EDTA-treated Vacutainer tubes. Ficoll-Paque density-gradient centrifugation was used to isolate PBMCs, with at least 6 million obtained per sample. Total RNA, at least 5 micrograms per sample, was extracted from PBMCs with Trizol reagent. The percentages of naive CD45RAhigh/CD27high T cells were determined by flow cytometry on a PBMC aliquot from every donor. Libraries were built with 5' RACE. Sequencing took place on an Illumina HiSeq 2500. A second PCR of roughly 6 to 11 cycles was run with a J-beta primer mix and a sample-barcoded 5' primer. A unique molecular identifier was introduced onto each TCR beta cDNA molecule by a template-switch 5' adaptor carrying 12 random nucleotides. At least 2.5 million CDR3-containing paired-end reads were obtained from each sample. All of the RNA was converted into first-strand cDNA using the Mint cDNA synthesis kit, with a TRBC-specific oligonucleotide serving as the primer. After uracil-DNA glycosylase treatment, a first 18-cycle PCR used universal primers M1SS and BC2_uni_R on all cDNA. As for how the authors treated the data: For normalization, 1 million high-quality reads, each with a distinct molecular identifier, were randomly selected from each sample. Reads sharing molecular identifiers were discarded rather than binned into consensus sequences. CDR3 identification, clonotype clustering and error correction used MiTCR with a Q25 quality threshold and the strictest error-elimination algorithm. Lower-bound total TCR beta diversity was estimated with a nonparametric unseen species model using Euler transformation. Using fastp trimming at Q25 and MiXCR clonotype assembly, TCRdb reanalyzed the public sequencing data and kept in-frame beta chains. Here each entry gathers all rows of one CDR3 protein and keeps the most common genes and DNA. These V and J calls originate from TCRdb's pipeline instead of the authors' own analysis. This sample comprises over 750,000 distinct CDR3 sequences, about 25% of them detected only once. The ten biggest clones cover under 10% of the sample.

V is shortened by 3 bases, J by 0 bases, and the region joining them spans 8 bases. The germline V gene (reference sequence) sets CDR1 to DFQATT and CDR2 to SNEGSKA. The CDR3 has 13 amino acids, counting the end cysteine and phenylalanine. Just the 39-base CDR3 DNA is kept, in frame starting at base 1. These same records also appear under a second study, on T cells of mothers and their children. Per that second paper: Nine systemically healthy Caucasian individuals, comprising three mothers and their six children, were included as donors. cDNA synthesis used all of the extracted RNA, with around 1.5 ug of RNA in each 15 ul reaction. In the second PCR, sample barcodes and 2-4 random nucleotides were introduced via the M1S primer. Over 8.5 million TCR beta CDR3 reads were obtained for each mother, and 2.7 million or so reads were obtained for each child. Thymic selection similarly shapes TCR recombination output in related and unrelated pairs, with minor effect from inherited differences. Related mother-child pairs always showed normalized repertoire overlap that was slightly higher than in unrelated mother-child pairs, though the difference was never significant. No persistent microchimeric T cell clones were found, with a detection sensitivity of approximately 94 clones per million clonotypes. In the study, deep NGS was used to compare the TCR beta repertoires of mothers and children, and features distinguishing related mother-child pairs from unrelated individuals were sought. On average, the children were approximately 11 +/- 4 years old, while the mothers were about 40 +/- 4 years old. Libraries were sequenced on Illumina HiSeq 2000 with 100+100 nt paired-end reads after adapter ligation with NEBNext reagents. To prevent cross-contamination, the mother and child libraries were prepared a month apart and were sequenced in separate runs. Each donor had between about 450,000 and 2,100,000 distinct TCR beta clonotypes identified. Naive TCR beta clonotypes were estimated from low-frequency clonotypes matched to each donor's FACS-determined naive share, without sorting.

The chain joins TRBV20-1 to TRBJ2-5; the D gene cannot be named for sure. The sample comprised blood. The sequence was obtained from a boy between 10 and 17 years old in good health. The CDR3 region: CSASRDNQETQYF. The DNA sequence follows: TGCAGTGCTAGCAGAGACAACCAAGAGACCCAGTACTTC.